This T cell receptor (beta chain) was profiled in a study of blood T cell repertoires in COVID-19. About the study: Both acute and convalescent COVID-19 samples were obtained from the United States, Italy and Spain. The cDNA or gDNA used as material had been derived from T cells, B-cell-depleted T cells, or PBMCs.

CDR1 and CDR2 (germline): SGDLS, YYNGEE. The CDR3 has 15 residues. V was clipped by 3 bases and J by 2 bases; unmatched bases: 7. Original processing methods: Reference gene primer amplification yielded estimated nucleated cell counts. Libraries were prepared by immunoSEQ multiplex PCR; TCRdb keeps only in-frame clonotypes and omits some of them. That table gives V, J and clone size, and the DNA gave D and trimming. Seen here are around 140,000 clones, 85% observed once, and the top ten hold roughly 2.6%. What was sequenced was peripheral blood. V and J are TRBV9 and TRBJ1-2, with TRBD1 matching 7 bases. This sequence was found in a human donor with acute or convalescent COVID-19. The donor label of this sample is uncertain. The CDR3, as DNA: TGTGCCAGCAGCGCAGCGGACAGGCAAAACTATGGCTACACCTTC. Translated, it gives CASSAADRQNYGYTF.